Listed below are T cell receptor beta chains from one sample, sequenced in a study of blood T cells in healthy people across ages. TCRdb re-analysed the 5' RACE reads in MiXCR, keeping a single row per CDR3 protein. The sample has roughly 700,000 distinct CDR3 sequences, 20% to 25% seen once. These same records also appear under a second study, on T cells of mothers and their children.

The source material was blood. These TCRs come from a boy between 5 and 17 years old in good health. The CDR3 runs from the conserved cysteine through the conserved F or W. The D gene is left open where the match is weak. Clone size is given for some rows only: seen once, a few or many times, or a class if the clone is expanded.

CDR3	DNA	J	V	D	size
CASSLERGVVARFLF	TGTGCCAGCAGCTTAGAGAGAGGGGTTGTGGCCAGGTTCCTCTTC	TRBJ2-7	TRBV7-2	.	few
CASSFGGAPTTDTQYF	TGTGCCAGCAGCTTCGGCGGTGCGCCCACGACAGATACGCAGTATTTT	TRBJ2-3	TRBV11-3	.	.
CSVAGRQGAYEQYF	TGCAGCGTTGCTGGGCGACAGGGGGCCTACGAGCAGTACTTC	TRBJ2-7	TRBV29-1	TRBD1	few
CSASGTQPQETQYF	TGCAGTGCTAGCGGTACCCAACCACAAGAGACCCAGTACTTC	TRBJ2-5	TRBV20-1	.	.
CASSQGKDTEAFF	TGTGCCAGCAGCCAGGGCAAGGACACTGAAGCTTTCTTT	TRBJ1-1	TRBV3-1	.	few
CASSSGFTDTQYF	TGTGCTAGCAGCTCGGGCTTCACAGATACGCAGTATTTT	TRBJ2-3	TRBV7-7	.	few
CASSPPLTYEQYF	TGTGCCAGCTCACCACCTTTAACCTACGAGCAGTACTTC	TRBJ2-7	TRBV18	.	few
CASSLGRGTTGEQYF	TGTGCCAGCAGCTTAGGGCGTGGGACTACTGGTGAGCAGTACTTC	TRBJ2-7	TRBV7-2	TRBD2	.
CSARRVGGQETQYF	TGCAGTGCTAGGAGGGTCGGGGGTCAAGAGACCCAGTACTTC	TRBJ2-5	TRBV20-1	.	.
CASSYGPDSGNTIYF	TGCGCCAGCAGTTACGGGCCGGATTCTGGAAACACCATATATTTT	TRBJ1-3	TRBV6-5	.	few
CASSYSRAGDTQYF	TGTGCCAGCAGTTACTCGCGGGCTGGGGATACGCAGTATTTT	TRBJ2-3	TRBV6-5	.	.
CASGPPLAGETQYF	TGTGCTAGTGGTCCCCCGCTAGCGGGAGAGACCCAGTACTTC	TRBJ2-5	TRBV12-5	TRBD2	few
CASSPWTGGTNTEAFF	TGTGCCAGCAGTCCCTGGACAGGGGGCACCAACACTGAAGCTTTCTTT	TRBJ1-1	TRBV27	TRBD1	few
CSAPPQGLETQYF	TGCAGTGCTCCGCCTCAGGGTTTAGAGACCCAGTACTTC	TRBJ2-5	TRBV20-1	.	few
CASNRGRFGDTEAFF	TGTGCCAGCAACAGGGGGCGTTTCGGGGACACTGAAGCTTTCTTT	TRBJ1-1	TRBV5-5	TRBD1	many
CASRMTGTSGSNEQFF	TGCGCCAGCAGAATGACCGGGACTAGCGGGAGCAATGAGCAGTTCTTC	TRBJ2-1	TRBV5-1	TRBD2	.
CAGSPSANLYNEQFF	TGTGCAGGGAGCCCTAGCGCCAACTTGTACAATGAGCAGTTCTTC	TRBJ2-1	TRBV11-2	.	.
CASSFPSGAVREETQYF	TGTGCCAGCAGTTTCCCCTCGGGAGCGGTGCGGGAAGAGACCCAGTACTTC	TRBJ2-5	TRBV28	.	few
CASSQRLGDSGANVLTF	TGTGCCAGCAGCCAAAGACTGGGGGACTCTGGGGCCAACGTCCTGACTTTC	TRBJ2-6	TRBV4-2	.	.
CASTNSGGRADVQYF	TGTGCCAGCACCAATAGCGGGGGGCGCGCAGATGTGCAGTATTTT	TRBJ2-3	TRBV12-3/TRBV12-4	TRBD2	.
CSVGESNTGELFF	TGCAGCGTCGGGGAGTCGAACACCGGGGAGCTGTTTTTT	TRBJ2-2	TRBV29-1	.	few
CASSLRTGYQETQYF	TGTGCCAGCAGCTTACGCACCGGGTACCAAGAGACCCAGTACTTC	TRBJ2-5	TRBV7-9	.	few
CASSPLGTSYEQYF	TGTGCCAGCAGCCCCCTCGGGACGTCCTACGAGCAGTACTTC	TRBJ2-7	TRBV11-2	.	few
CASSRILAGGANTGELFF	TGTGCCAGCAGCCGCATACTAGCGGGGGGAGCGAACACCGGGGAGCTGTTTTTT	TRBJ2-2	TRBV3-1	TRBD2	.
CSAMRLNQPQHF	TGCAGTGCGATGAGATTGAATCAGCCCCAGCATTTT	TRBJ1-5	TRBV20-1	.	.
CSVEDPGFAGPTDTQYF	TGCAGCGTTGAAGATCCGGGTTTCGCAGGGCCTACAGATACGCAGTATTTT	TRBJ2-3	TRBV29-1	.	.
CASSYSSGYEQFF	TGTGCCAGCAGTTACTCTTCGGGATACGAGCAGTTCTTC	TRBJ2-1	TRBV6-6	.	.
CASSFTGTGLETQYF	TGTGCCAGCAGCTTTACAGGGACAGGGTTGGAGACCCAGTACTTC	TRBJ2-5	TRBV7-3	TRBD1	.
CASRPQGFQETQYF	TGTGCCAGCAGACCGCAGGGTTTTCAAGAGACCCAGTACTTC	TRBJ2-5	TRBV3-1	.	few
CSAVRTGIGLSVSPLHF	TGCAGTGCTGTAAGGACAGGGATTGGTCTATCGGTATCACCCCTCCACTTT	TRBJ1-6	TRBV20-1	TRBD1	few
CSARVSSGDGEKLFF	TGCAGTGCTAGAGTTTCTTCCGGGGACGGTGAAAAACTGTTTTTT	TRBJ1-4	TRBV20-1	.	few